Shown below are 18 T cell receptor beta chains from a single sample sequenced in a study of control samples from healthy donors and cancer patients (dated by TCRdb to the early 2020s). Receptors were amplified or captured by the immunoSEQ multiplex PCR assay. Entries here come from immuneACCESS through TCRdb and include only in-frame sequences with V and J called. Some clones fail to appear in such tables; in the studies checked, an unresolved V gene covers under half of the shortfall, and the cause of the remainder is unknown. This sample comprises around 80,000 clones, roughly 89% of them detected only once. Of the sample, roughly 15% is held by the ten largest clones. Sequencing input: blood. All receptors derive from a man aged 45 to 65 in good health.

This clone has just a few counts. Compared with germline, one end of the junction differs, possibly owing to a read error. The chain has TRBV6-1 and TRBJ1-3; 8 bases map to TRBD1. This CDR3 region has 12 residues. The germline V gene encodes CDR1 MNHNS and CDR2 SASEGT. Here the CDR3 DNA reads TGTGCCAGCAGTGACGCGGACAGGGACGTAGATTTT. This gives the protein CASSDADRDVDF.

This clone was recorded once. The chain uses TRBV14 and TRBJ2-7; no firm D call. V lost 2 bases and J 0 bases, leaving 11 bases between the germline ends. Germline CDR1 is SGHDN and CDR2 is FVKESK. CDR3 size: 15 residues. CDR3 bases: TGTGCCAGCAGCCAAAACCCAGGACGCTCCTACGAGCAGTACTTC. Translated: CASSQNPGRSYEQYF.

V is TRBV6-2 or TRBV6-3 and J is TRBJ2-3, with unresolved D. This CDR3 is built from 15 residues. Trimming shortened V by 2 bases and J by 1 base, and 10 bases separated the two germline ends. In germline, CDR1 is MNHEY, CDR2 SVGEGT. CDR3 DNA: TGTGCCAGCAGTTACCAGACACCGGGCACAGATACGCAGTATTTT. It specifies CASSYQTPGTDTQYF.

The chain couples TRBV19 to TRBJ2-3; no clear D gene. The V gene lost 6 bases and the J gene lost 0 bases, with 10 bases spanning the gap. This CDR3 region has 14 residues. Looked up from germline, CDR1 is LNHDA and CDR2 is SQIVND (reference sequence). The CDR3 sequence: CASSVGSSTDTQYF. As DNA, the CDR3 is TGTGCCAGTAGCGTAGGGTCTAGCACAGATACGCAGTATTTT.

This rearrangement joins TRBV5-6 to TRBJ1-2; D possibly corresponds to TRBD1 (6 bases). V was clipped by 6 bases and J by 7 bases, with 16 bases between them. The CDR3 runs to 13 residues. From germline, CDR1 is SGHDT and CDR2 YYEEEE. The CDR3 sequence is CASNEGGSGGYTF. CDR3 sequence (DNA): TGTGCCAGCAACGAAGGGGGGTCGGGTGGCTACACCTTC.

The J gene is TRBJ1-5, the V gene TRBV10-1; D remains ambiguous. The length of the CDR3 is 12 residues. The ends were cut back, 3 bases at V and 2 bases at J, with 2 bases in the middle. Germline CDR1 and CDR2: WNHNN and SYGVQD (reference sequence). This chain's CDR3 is CASSDGNQPQHF. The CDR3 coding sequence is TGCGCCAGCAGTGATGGCAATCAGCCCCAGCATTTT.

This rearrangement joins TRBV7-2 to TRBJ2-3; maybe TRBD2 (7 bases). The CDR3 covers 16 residues. CDR1 and CDR2 (germline): SGHTA, FQGNSA. Trimming pared 0 bases from V and 1 base from J, leaving 11 bases between. CDR3 sequence reads: CASSLAGGPGTDTQYF. The CDR3 nucleotides read TGTGCCAGCAGCTTAGCGGGGGGGCCCGGCACAGATACGCAGTATTTT. Full variable domain (remainder filled in from reference TRBV7-2 and TRBJ2-3): GAGVSQSPSNKVTEKGKDVELRCDPISGHTALYWYRQSLGQGLEFLIYFQGNSAPDKSGLPSDRFSAERTGGSVSTLTIQRTQQEDSAVYLCASSLAGGPGTDTQYFGPGTRLTVL.

This clone was seen only once. This CDR3 reads CASSLDREGSPLHF. The CDR3 nucleotides read TGTGCCAGTAGTCTCGACAGGGAAGGTTCACCCCTCCACTTT. V and J are TRBV19 and TRBJ1-6, with 7 positions matching TRBD1. Germline V lookup: CDR1 LNHDA, CDR2 SQIVND (reference sequence). CDR3 length: 14 residues. The junction had 7 bases not matched to a gene; V was cut back by 5 bases and J by 9 bases.

This clone was observed many times. The V gene is TRBV14, the J gene TRBJ2-1; a possible D gene is TRBD2 (5 bases). The CDR3 runs to 16 residues. CDR1 and CDR2 from the germline V gene are SGHDN and FVKESK. V was shortened by 0 bases and J by 0 bases, with 9 bases between the two germline ends. CDR3 coding DNA: TGTGCCAGCAGCCAAGAAAGGGAGAGCTCCTACAATGAGCAGTTCTTC. As protein: CASSQERESSYNEQFF.

The rearrangement links TRBV29-1 to TRBJ1-1; D is uncertain. The V gene lost 4 bases and the J gene lost 1 base, with 10 bases spanning the gap. Germline CDR1 is SQVTM and CDR2 is ANQGSEA. The CDR3 is made up of 13 amino acids. CDR3 in amino acids: CSVARGKNTEAFF. Here the CDR3 DNA reads TGCAGCGTTGCCCGGGGAAAGAACACTGAAGCTTTCTTT.

A word on this clone: The sample carries other DNA sequences with the same CDR3. V gene TRBV12-5 combines with J gene TRBJ1-1, with unresolved D. Germline CDR1 reads LGHNT; CDR2 reads FRNRAP. V gave up 6 bases and J gave up 0 bases, with 5 bases separating them. This CDR3 is built from 12 residues. The CDR3 coding sequence is TGTGCTAGTGGCCGGATGAACACTGAAGCTTTCTTT. This translates into CASGRMNTEAFF. Variable domain in full (rest from reference TRBV12-5 and TRBJ1-1): DARVTQTPRHKVTEMGQEVTMRCQPILGHNTVFWYRQTMMQGLELLAYFRNRAPLDDSGMPKDRFSAEMPDATLATLKIQPSEPRDSAVYFCASGRMNTEAFFGQGTRLTVV.

CDR3 sequence reads: CASSLESRVLGNQPQHF. CDR3 DNA sequence: TGTGCCAGCAGCTTAGAATCCAGGGTTCTAGGAAATCAGCCCCAGCATTTT. The chain recombines TRBV7-8 with TRBJ1-5; D possibly corresponds to TRBD1 (5 bases). Germline-derived CDR1 and CDR2 are SGHVS and FQNEAQ. The CDR3 consists of 17 residues. Trimming left V 1 base short and J 4 bases short, with 17 bases between.

This clone has just one count. V is TRBV29-1 and J is TRBJ1-4; 8 nucleotides line up with TRBD1. With 5 bases clipped from V and 8 bases from J, the junction kept 10 bases outside the gene matches. The CDR3 has 14 residues. Germline V gives CDR1 SQVTM, CDR2 ANQGSEA. The CDR3 sequence: CSVWHGQGNEKLFF. CDR3 in DNA: TGCAGCGTTTGGCATGGACAGGGAAACGAAAAACTGTTTTTT.

The genes are TRBV2 and TRBJ1-5; 8 bases map to TRBD1. Unmatched junction bases numbered 7, after V lost 5 bases and J lost 7 bases. From germline, CDR1 is SNHLY and CDR2 FYNNEI. The CDR3 is made up of 14 amino acids. CDR3 sequence reads: CASSRQGQGQPQHF. CDR3 in DNA: TGTGCCAGCAGTCGACAGGGGCAGGGGCAGCCCCAGCATTTT. The entire variable domain, with the rest obtained from reference TRBV2 and TRBJ1-5, is as follows: EPEVTQTPSHQVTQMGQEVILRCVPISNHLYFYWYRQILGQKVEFLVSFYNNEISEKSEIFDDQFSVERPDGSNFTLKIRSTKLEDSAMYFCASSRQGQGQPQHFGDGTRLSIL.

The gene calls are TRBV3-1 (or the pseudogene TRBV3-2) and TRBJ1-3; D is possibly TRBD1 (6 bases). The CDR3 extends over 15 amino acids. V dropped 1 base and J dropped 0 bases, with 7 bases sitting between them. The germline CDR1 and CDR2 sequences are LGHDT and YNNKEL (reference sequence). The CDR3 is CASSQGQVSGNTIYF. The CDR3 DNA follows: TGTGCCAGCAGCCAAGGACAGGTCTCTGGAAACACCATATATTTT.

The chain links TRBV24-1 to TRBJ1-2; 8 nucleotides align to TRBD1. The CDR3 totals 14 residues. The germline CDR1 and CDR2 sequences are KGHDR and SFDVKD. After removal of 4 bases from V and 5 bases from J, the junction contained 5 bases not matched to a gene. This CDR3 reads CATSDLNRGYGYTF. The CDR3 region has the DNA TGTGCCACCAGTGACCTTAACAGGGGGTATGGCTACACCTTC.

V is TRBV6-1 and J is TRBJ1-3; no definite D call. The CDR3 loop spans 15 amino acids. Germline CDR1 is MNHNS and CDR2 is SASEGT. The V gene lost 0 bases and the J gene lost 2 bases, with 8 bases spanning the gap. Here the CDR3 DNA reads TGTGCCAGCAGTGAAGCGGCGGGGACTGGAAACACCATATATTTT. Protein sequence: CASSEAAGTGNTIYF.

J is TRBJ2-7 and V is TRBV7-2, with 7 bases fitting TRBD1. J was trimmed by 6 bases and V by 1 base; bases with no gene match: 6. Germline-derived CDR1 and CDR2 are SGHTA and FQGNSA. The CDR3 totals 14 residues. CDR3 in amino acids: CASSLVRGLGEQYF. The CDR3 bases are TGTGCCAGCAGCTTAGTTAGGGGGCTGGGCGAGCAGTACTTC.